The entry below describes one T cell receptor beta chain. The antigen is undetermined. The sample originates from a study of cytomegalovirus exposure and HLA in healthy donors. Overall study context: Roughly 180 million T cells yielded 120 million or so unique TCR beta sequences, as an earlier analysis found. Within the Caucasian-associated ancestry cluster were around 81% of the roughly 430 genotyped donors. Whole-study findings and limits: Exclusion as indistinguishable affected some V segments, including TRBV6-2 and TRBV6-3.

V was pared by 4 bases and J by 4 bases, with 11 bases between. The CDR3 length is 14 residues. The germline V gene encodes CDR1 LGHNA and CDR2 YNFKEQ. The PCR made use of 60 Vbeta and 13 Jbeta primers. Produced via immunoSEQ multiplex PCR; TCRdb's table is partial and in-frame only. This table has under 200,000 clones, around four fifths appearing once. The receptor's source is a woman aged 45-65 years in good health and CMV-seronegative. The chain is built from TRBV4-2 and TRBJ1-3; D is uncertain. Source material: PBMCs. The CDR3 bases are TGTGCCAGCAGCCCGTTGAGTGCGGGAAACACCATATATTTT. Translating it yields CASSPLSAGNTIYF.